This TCR beta chain was profiled in a study of blood T cells in healthy people across ages. On the study more broadly: There was about one barcoded beta molecule captured by template switching per two T cells.

Trimming shortened V by 6 bases and J by 0 bases, and 15 bases separated the two germline ends. This CDR3 is built from 17 residues. The V gene's germline CDR1 is MDHEN and CDR2 SYDVKM. General observations from the study: Roughly linear age-related decline in beta diversity appeared, significant by age around 42. A strong correlation between TCR beta diversity and naive T cell percentage was seen.

Alongside a J-beta primer mix, a sample-barcoded 5' primer served in a second PCR lasting 7 to 11 cycles. TCRdb re-analysed the 5' RACE reads in MiXCR, keeping a single row per CDR3 protein. This table has about 1.4 million distinct CDR3 sequences, roughly 60% appearing once. About this clonotype itself: The antigen is unknown.

The TCR was taken from a man between 18 and 29 years old in good health. J is TRBJ2-6 and V is TRBV28; the D is unclear. Source material: blood. This chain's CDR3 is CASRPSASPSGANVLTF. For the CDR3, the DNA is TGTGCCAGCAGACCTTCGGCCAGCCCCTCTGGGGCCAACGTCCTGACTTTC.